The rows below give T cell receptor beta chains drawn from one sample of a study of CD8 T cells in ankylosing spondylitis. TCRdb redid the calling of the 5' RACE reads with MiXCR, one entry per CDR3 protein. Of 470,000 or so distinct CDR3 sequences listed, roughly 27% are singletons. The specimen sequenced was blood, either unsorted or a sorted T cell fraction (not recorded which). All receptors derive from a male donor with ankylosing spondylitis. Each CDR3 is given with its conserved first and last residue. The D gene is left open where the match is weak. Clone size, where shown, is once, few, many, or a class for clones that have expanded.

V gene	J gene	D gene	clone size	CDR3 DNA	CDR3 protein
TRBV20-1	TRBJ1-1	TRBD1	NA	TGCAGTGCTACCAGGGGGCGCGTTACTGAAGCTTTCTTT	CSATRGRVTEAFF
TRBV29-1	TRBJ1-2	TRBD1	NA	TGCAGCGTTGGGAGGACAGGGGGCTATGGCTACACCTTC	CSVGRTGGYGYTF
TRBV20-1	TRBJ1-2	TRBD1	few	TGCAGTGCTACGGACAGGCGGATTAACTATGGCTACACCTTC	CSATDRRINYGYTF
TRBV5-1	TRBJ1-1	NA	few	TGCGCCAGCAGCACGCGGGTGACAAACGTGAACACTGAAGCTTTCTTT	CASSTRVTNVNTEAFF
TRBV12-3/TRBV12-4	TRBJ2-6	TRBD1	NA	TGTGCCAGCAGTTTAGACAGGGGGAGAATCATCTCTGGGGCCAACGTCCTGACTTTC	CASSLDRGRIISGANVLTF
TRBV24-1	TRBJ2-1	TRBD2	few	TGTGCCACCAGTGTAGGTCGACTAGCGGACCCCGGGGGATCCTACAATGAGCAGTTCTTC	CATSVGRLADPGGSYNEQFF
TRBV6-5	TRBJ2-7	TRBD1	NA	TGTGCCAGCAGTTACCGCGGACAGGTTCCCTACGAGCAGTACTTC	CASSYRGQVPYEQYF
TRBV27	TRBJ2-2	NA	few	TGTGCCAGGGACAGCACCGGGGAGCTGTTTTTT	CARDSTGELFF
TRBV20-1	TRBJ1-2	NA	few	TGCAGTGCTATCGTCCCCCCCTATGGCTACACCTTC	CSAIVPPYGYTF
TRBV3-1	TRBJ2-1	NA	NA	TGTGCCAGCAGCCAAGGCCCCAATGAGCAGTTCTTC	CASSQGPNEQFF
TRBV5-1	TRBJ1-2	NA	many	TGCGCCAGCAGTTCCATAGGCTCGGGCTATGGCTACACCTTC	CASSSIGSGYGYTF
TRBV28	TRBJ1-1	NA	NA	TGTGCCAGCTATGATCCCACACGGACAGAGAACACTGAAGCTTTCTTT	CASYDPTRTENTEAFF
TRBV20-1	TRBJ1-5	NA	NA	TGCAGTGCTAGAGATCCTCAGGGCCAAAATCAGCCCCAGCATTTT	CSARDPQGQNQPQHF
TRBV5-1	TRBJ2-1	NA	few	TGCGCCAGCTCGGGGGTCAATGAGCAGTTCTTC	CASSGVNEQFF
TRBV5-1	TRBJ1-3	NA	NA	TGCGCCAGCAGCCGGGCCAGCTCTGGAAACACCATATATTTT	CASSRASSGNTIYF
TRBV5-6	TRBJ2-7	NA	NA	TGTGCCAGCACCTCCACCGGGGATATTAGCGACGAGCAGTACTTC	CASTSTGDISDEQYF
TRBV11-3	TRBJ2-1	TRBD2	once	TGTGCCAGCAGCTTAGCGACGCACGGGGGGAATGAGCAGTTCTTC	CASSLATHGGNEQFF
TRBV6-1	TRBJ2-3	TRBD1	NA	TGTGCCAGCAGTGGTTCGGGGACAGGGATGATTGTGACAGATACGCAGTATTTT	CASSGSGTGMIVTDTQYF
TRBV2	TRBJ2-5	NA	many	TGTGCCAGCAATAAAAGGGCCTTAGGGGAGACCCAGTACTTC	CASNKRALGETQYF
TRBV5-1	TRBJ2-1	NA	NA	TGCGCCAGCAGCTTGGTAGCGGGACAGTACAATGAGCAGTTCTTC	CASSLVAGQYNEQFF
TRBV29-1	TRBJ2-1	TRBD1	many	TGCAGCGTTACCAAGGGACAGGGTAACGTTTTGCTGTTCTTC	CSVTKGQGNVLLFF
TRBV5-6	TRBJ2-3	TRBD2	NA	TGTGCCAGCACCCAACGGTTTAGCGGGAGCACAGATACGCAGTATTTT	CASTQRFSGSTDTQYF
TRBV6-2/TRBV6-3	TRBJ2-6	NA	few	TGTGCCAGCAGTTATTCAGGACTCGGGGCAGCGAGTACTGGGGCCAACGTCCTGACTTTC	CASSYSGLGAASTGANVLTF
TRBV11-3	TRBJ2-1	TRBD2	few	TGTGCCAGCAGCCCACTAGCGGGAGGGTTCAATGAGCAGTTCTTC	CASSPLAGGFNEQFF
TRBV29-1	TRBJ2-5	NA	NA	TGCAGCGTTGATTCAGGGGCTGAAGAGACCCAGTACTTC	CSVDSGAEETQYF
TRBV11-2	TRBJ2-1	NA	few	TGTGCCAGCAGCTTTACGGCCCTATGGGTCGACAATGAGCAGTTCTTC	CASSFTALWVDNEQFF
TRBV27	TRBJ1-1	NA	NA	TGTGCCAGCACACCAGGGAGAGGGGGCACTGAAGCTTTCTTT	CASTPGRGGTEAFF
TRBV7-6	TRBJ2-1	NA	few	TGTGCCAGCAGCTCGGGATGGGACAATGAGCAGTTCTTC	CASSSGWDNEQFF